This entry concerns a single T cell receptor beta chain. Its matching antigen is unknown. This sample is drawn from a study of cytomegalovirus exposure and HLA in healthy donors. Study results and limitations: Presence/absence comparisons presumed near-even sequencing depth among donors.

PCR amplification relied on 60 Vbeta primers (plus 13 Jbeta primers). Here immunoSEQ multiplex PCR was the method, and the copy in TCRdb shows in-frame clones only, minus some. Of 200,000 to 250,000 clones in the sample, roughly 80% are singletons; the top ten hold approximately 5.3%. Trimming at V came to 0 bases and at J to 4 bases, leaving 2 bases not matched to a gene. Germline CDR1 MNHEY, CDR2 SMNVEV (reference sequence). The CDR3 is made up of 14 amino acids. The rearrangement links TRBV27 to TRBJ2-7; the match to TRBD1 covers 8 bases. This TCR was recovered from a woman aged 40 to 50 in good health and CMV-seropositive. Sequencing was performed on PBMCs. CDR3 amino acids: CASSLSGQAYEQYF. In DNA, the CDR3 is TGTGCCAGCAGTTTATCGGGACAGGCGTACGAGCAGTACTTC.